This T cell receptor beta chain stems from a study of blood T cell repertoires in COVID-19 (dated by TCRdb to 2020 to 2021). Notes on the research overall: The collaborator samples originated in the United States, Italy and Spain and spanned the acute and convalescent phases of COVID-19. The material from the prospective study consisted of cDNA or gDNA derived from T cells, B-cell-depleted T cells, or PBMCs. The dataset comprised deeply sampled blood TCRbeta repertoires from subjects exposed to, actively infected with, or recovered from COVID-19. The repertoires were made available in a free public database intended to serve as a resource for research on the immune response to SARS-CoV-2. Samples were obtained from the ongoing ImmuneRACE study (first 160 participants) and from about 1,300 subjects provided by 6 global collaborators. The sample metadata nearly always contained a de-identified subject ID, COVID-19 status, age in years and sex. Where HLA class I and class II types were available, the types were taken from metadata supplied by the sample provider, not from assay-based typing. What the research found in general, with its limitations: The amount of clinical and demographic metadata varied by source and participant and was provided uncurated.

Participants in the prospective study were aged roughly 18 to 100 years, lived in 20 to 25 United States geographic areas, and enrolled through a virtual design. In the prospective study, participants were assigned to cohorts based on the clinical history participants reported in a screening survey and a study questionnaire. A participant counted as exposed if, within 2 weeks of entering the study, that participant had been in contact with someone who had a PCR-confirmed or clinician-diagnosed COVID-19 case. Each participant in the prospective study had whole blood, serum and a nasopharyngeal or oropharyngeal swab collected by mobile phlebotomists. Additional blood draws and questionnaires over an approximately two-month period could optionally be provided by prospective study participants. Before DNA extraction, blood samples from the prospective study were shipped at room temperature or frozen.

TCRbeta CDR3 regions were amplified from genomic DNA by means of the immunoSEQ Assay, a bias-controlled multiplex PCR. From the authors' description of their analysis: Within the assay, amplification of reference gene primers was used to estimate how many nucleated cells each sample contained. To quantify the absolute abundance of each unique TCRbeta CDR3 rearrangement, sequence reads were collapsed and filtered. For each sample, productive Simpson clonality was calculated as the square root of Simpson's diversity index across productive rearrangements. TCRdb carries this immuneACCESS record with in-frame sequences only. Its versions omit some clonotypes, under half of them owing to an unresolved V gene in the studies checked, with the rest unexplained. V and J calls and clone size come straight from that table; D and trimming were deduced from the DNA. This sample gives 230,000 or so clones in total; approximately 85% of them show up just once. The ten largest make up approximately 6.6% of the sample.

For this clone: Its target antigen remains unknown. Base-call qualities are not available, and no considerably larger clone is one nucleotide away.

From V the trimming removes 4 bases and from J it removes 10 bases, while the gene matches leave 10 bases of the junction unaccounted for. The CDR3 covers 16 residues, taking in both the cysteine and the phenylalanine. The only DNA kept is the CDR3, 48 bases in frame from the first base. CDR1 and CDR2 are drawn from the germline V gene: MRHNA, SNTAGT. The V gene is TRBV6-4 and the J gene is TRBJ2-1, and TRBD2 aligns with 13 junction nucleotides. The clonotype comes from a woman aged 50 to 60 who had been exposed to COVID-19. Sequencing was carried out using PBMCs or T cells enriched from blood (not recorded which). The nucleotide sequence reads as follows: TGTGCCAGCAGTGCTTTTACTAGCGGGGGGGCCGACGAGCAGTTCTTC. The translation is CASSAFTSGGADEQFF.